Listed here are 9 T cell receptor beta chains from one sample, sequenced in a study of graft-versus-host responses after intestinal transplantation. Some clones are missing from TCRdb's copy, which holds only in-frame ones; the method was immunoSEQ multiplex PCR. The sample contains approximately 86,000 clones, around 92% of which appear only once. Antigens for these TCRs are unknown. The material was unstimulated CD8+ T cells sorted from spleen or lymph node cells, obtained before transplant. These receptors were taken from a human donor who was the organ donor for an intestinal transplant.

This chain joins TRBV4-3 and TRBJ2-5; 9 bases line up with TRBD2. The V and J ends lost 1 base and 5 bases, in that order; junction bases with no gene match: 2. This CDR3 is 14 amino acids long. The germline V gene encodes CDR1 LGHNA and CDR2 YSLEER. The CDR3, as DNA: TGCGCCAGCAGCCAAGGAACTAGCGGGGAGACCCAGTACTTC. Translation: CASSQGTSGETQYF.

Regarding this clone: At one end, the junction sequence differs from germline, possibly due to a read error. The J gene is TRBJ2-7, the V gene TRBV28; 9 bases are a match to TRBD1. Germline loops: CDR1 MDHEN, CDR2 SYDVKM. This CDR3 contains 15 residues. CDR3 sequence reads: CASTHPGQGARGWDF. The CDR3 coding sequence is TGTGCCAGCACCCACCCGGGACAGGGAGCCCGCGGGTGGGACTTC.

The CDR3 is CASSPNRLADEQFF. In DNA form, the CDR3 reads TGTGCCAGCTCACCGAACCGGCTAGCCGATGAGCAGTTCTTC. This chain links TRBV18 with TRBJ2-1, with D tentatively TRBD2 (5 bases). The V end was cut by 3 bases, the J end by 8 bases, with 14 bases between. Germline V gene sequence: CDR1 KGHSH, CDR2 LQKENI. This CDR3 spans 14 amino acids. Based on the CDR3 plus reference TRBV18 and TRBJ2-1, the full variable domain is NAGVMQNPRHLVRRRGQEARLRCSPMKGHSHVYWYRQLPEEGLKFMVYLQKENIIDESGMPKERFSAEFPKEGPSILRIQQVVRGDSAAYFCASSPNRLADEQFFGPGTRLTVL.

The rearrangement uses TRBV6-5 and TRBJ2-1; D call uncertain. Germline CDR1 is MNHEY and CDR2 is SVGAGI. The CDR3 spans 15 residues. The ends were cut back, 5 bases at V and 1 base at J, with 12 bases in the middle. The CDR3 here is CASSPTSGSYNEQFF. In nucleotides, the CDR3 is TGTGCCAGCAGTCCCACCTCCGGGTCCTACAATGAGCAGTTCTTC.

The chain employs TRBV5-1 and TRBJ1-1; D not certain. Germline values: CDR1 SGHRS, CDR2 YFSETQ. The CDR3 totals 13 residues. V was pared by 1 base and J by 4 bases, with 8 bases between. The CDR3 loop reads CASSLKTSTEAFF. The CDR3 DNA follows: TGCGCCAGCAGCTTGAAGACAAGCACTGAAGCTTTCTTT.

CDR3 region: CASSQEPGLYNSPLHF. CDR3 DNA: TGTGCCAGCAGCCAAGAACCGGGACTTTATAATTCACCCCTCCACTTT. The gene calls are TRBV4-2 and TRBJ1-6; possible D gene TRBD1, 5 bases. Deletions cut 0 bases from V and 4 bases from J, with 10 bases between. The CDR3 is 16 residues long. Germline CDR1 is LGHNA and CDR2 is YNFKEQ.

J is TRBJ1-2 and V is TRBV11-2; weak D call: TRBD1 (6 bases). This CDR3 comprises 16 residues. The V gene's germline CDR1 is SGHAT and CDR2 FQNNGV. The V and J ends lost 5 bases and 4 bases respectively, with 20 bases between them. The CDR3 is CASSGTTGSSGYGYTF. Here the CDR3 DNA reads TGTGCCAGCAGCGGCACTACAGGGTCCTCTGGCTATGGCTACACCTTC.

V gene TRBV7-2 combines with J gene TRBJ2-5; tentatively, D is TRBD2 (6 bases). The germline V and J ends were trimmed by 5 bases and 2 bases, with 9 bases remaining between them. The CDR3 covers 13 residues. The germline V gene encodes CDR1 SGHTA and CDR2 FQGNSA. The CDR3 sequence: CASSPGLQETQYF. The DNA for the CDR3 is TGTGCCAGCAGCCCGGGACTGCAAGAGACCCAGTACTTC.

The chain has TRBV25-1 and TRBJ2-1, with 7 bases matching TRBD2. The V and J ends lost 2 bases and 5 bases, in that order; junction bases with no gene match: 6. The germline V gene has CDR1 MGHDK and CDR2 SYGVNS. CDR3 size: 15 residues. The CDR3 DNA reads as TGTGCCAGCAGTGAAGGGGGGGGAGGAGACAATGAGCAGTTCTTC. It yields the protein CASSEGGGGDNEQFF.